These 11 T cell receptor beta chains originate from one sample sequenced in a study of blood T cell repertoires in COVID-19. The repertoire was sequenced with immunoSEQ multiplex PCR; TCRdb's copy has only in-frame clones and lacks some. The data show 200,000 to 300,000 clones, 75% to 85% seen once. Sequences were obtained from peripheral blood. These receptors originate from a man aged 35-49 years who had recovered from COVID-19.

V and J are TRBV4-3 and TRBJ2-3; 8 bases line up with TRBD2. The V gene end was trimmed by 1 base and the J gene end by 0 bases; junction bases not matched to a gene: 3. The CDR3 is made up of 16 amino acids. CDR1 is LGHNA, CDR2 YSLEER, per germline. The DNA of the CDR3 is TGCGCCAGCAGCCAAGGACTAGCGATAAGCACAGATACGCAGTATTTT. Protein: CASSQGLAISTDTQYF.

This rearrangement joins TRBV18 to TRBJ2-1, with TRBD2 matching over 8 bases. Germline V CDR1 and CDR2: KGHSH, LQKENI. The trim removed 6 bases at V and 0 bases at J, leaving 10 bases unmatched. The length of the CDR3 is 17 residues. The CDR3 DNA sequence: TGTGCCAGCTCCCCCGGGGGGGCGGGTAGCTCCTACAATGAGCAGTTCTTC. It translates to CASSPGGAGSSYNEQFF.

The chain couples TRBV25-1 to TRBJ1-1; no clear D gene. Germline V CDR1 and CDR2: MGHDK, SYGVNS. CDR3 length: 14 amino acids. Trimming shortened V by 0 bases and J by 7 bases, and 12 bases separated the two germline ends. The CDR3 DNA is TGTGCCAGCAGTGAATACTTGGCCCCAGGTGAAGCTTTCTTT. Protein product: CASSEYLAPGEAFF.

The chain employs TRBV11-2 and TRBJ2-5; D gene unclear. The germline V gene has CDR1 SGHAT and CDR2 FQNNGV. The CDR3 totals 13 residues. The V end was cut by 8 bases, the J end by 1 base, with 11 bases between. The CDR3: CASRLGGQETQYF. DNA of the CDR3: TGTGCCAGCCGACTTGGCGGCCAAGAGACCCAGTACTTC. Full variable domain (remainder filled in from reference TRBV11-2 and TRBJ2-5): EAGVAQSPRYKIIEKRQSVAFWCNPISGHATLYWYQQILGQGPKLLIQFQNNGVVDDSQLPKDRFSAERLKGVDSTLKIQPAKLEDSAVYLCASRLGGQETQYFGPGTRLLVL.

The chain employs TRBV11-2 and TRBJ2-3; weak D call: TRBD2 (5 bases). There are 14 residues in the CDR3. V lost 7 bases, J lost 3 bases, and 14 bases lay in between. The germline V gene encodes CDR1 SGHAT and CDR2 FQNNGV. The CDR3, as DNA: TGTGCCAGCACCTCGGTGGGCGGGACAGATACGCAGTATTTT. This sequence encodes CASTSVGGTDTQYF.

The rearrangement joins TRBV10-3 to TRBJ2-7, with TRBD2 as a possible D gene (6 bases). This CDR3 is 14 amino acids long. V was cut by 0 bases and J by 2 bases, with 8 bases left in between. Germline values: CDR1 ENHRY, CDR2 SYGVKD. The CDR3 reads CAISESGGTYEQYF. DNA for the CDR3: TGTGCCATCAGTGAGTCGGGGGGTACCTACGAGCAGTACTTC.

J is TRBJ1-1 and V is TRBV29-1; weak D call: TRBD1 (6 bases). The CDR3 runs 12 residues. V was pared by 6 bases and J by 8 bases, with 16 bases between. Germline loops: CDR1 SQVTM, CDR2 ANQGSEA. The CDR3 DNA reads TGCAGCGTGCGTTGGGGCGGGGGCGAAGCTTTCTTT. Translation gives CSVRWGGGEAFF.

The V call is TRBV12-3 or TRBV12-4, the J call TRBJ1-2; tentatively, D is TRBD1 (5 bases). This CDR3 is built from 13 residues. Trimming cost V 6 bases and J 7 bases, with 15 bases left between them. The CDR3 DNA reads TGTGCCAGCAGCTTCCAGATGGGGCTTGGCTACACCTTC. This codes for CASSFQMGLGYTF.

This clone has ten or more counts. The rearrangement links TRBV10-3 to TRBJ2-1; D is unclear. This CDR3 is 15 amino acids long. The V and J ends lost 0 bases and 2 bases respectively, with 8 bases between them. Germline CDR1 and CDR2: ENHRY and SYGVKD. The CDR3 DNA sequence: TGTGCCATCAGTGAGTCAGCCTATACCTACAATGAGCAGTTCTTC. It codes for CAISESAYTYNEQFF.

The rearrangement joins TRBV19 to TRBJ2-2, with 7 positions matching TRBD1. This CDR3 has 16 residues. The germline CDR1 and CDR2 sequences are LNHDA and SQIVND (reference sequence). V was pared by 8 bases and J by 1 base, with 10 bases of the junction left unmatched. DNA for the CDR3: TGTGCCAGTCGGGATGACAGGGTTTTGAACACCGGGGAGCTGTTTTTT. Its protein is CASRDDRVLNTGELFF.

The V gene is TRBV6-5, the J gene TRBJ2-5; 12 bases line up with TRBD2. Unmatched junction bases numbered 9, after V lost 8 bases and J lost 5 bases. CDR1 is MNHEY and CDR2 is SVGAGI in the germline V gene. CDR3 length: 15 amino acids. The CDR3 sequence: CASVTSGRFWETQYF. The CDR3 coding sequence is TGTGCCAGCGTCACTAGCGGGAGGTTCTGGGAGACCCAGTACTTC.